Below are 19 T cell receptor beta chains sequenced from a single sample in a study of blood T cell repertoires in COVID-19. Sequenced by immunoSEQ multiplex PCR; TCRdb stores in-frame clones only, minus some. The sample consists of roughly 180,000 clones, roughly 76% of them appearing once. Sequencing used peripheral blood. These receptors all come from a woman aged 50 to 65 with active or convalescent COVID-19.

The chain employs TRBV6-6 and TRBJ2-3, with D possibly TRBD2 on 6 matching bases. The CDR3 runs 14 residues. Between the trimmed V and J ends, which lost 10 bases and 2 bases, there was a span of 16 bases. Germline loops: CDR1 MNHNY, CDR2 SVGAGI (reference sequence). This chain's CDR3 is CATLSGLATDTQYF. CDR3 sequence (DNA): TGTGCCACCCTAAGCGGGTTGGCCACAGATACGCAGTATTTT.

This clone was seen repeatedly, ten times or more. The J gene is TRBJ2-2, the V gene TRBV5-6, with TRBD1 as a possible D gene (5 bases). CDR3 size: 16 residues. The germline CDR1 and CDR2 sequences are SGHDT and YYEEEE. V was pared by 2 bases and J by 0 bases, with 11 bases between. The CDR3 sequence: CASSFSDIPNTGELFF. CDR3 nucleotide sequence: TGTGCCAGCAGCTTTTCGGACATTCCGAACACCGGGGAGCTGTTTTTT.

The table lists this clone with a count of one. The rearrangement joins TRBV28 to TRBJ1-1; D remains unclear. Germline-derived CDR1 and CDR2 are MDHEN and SYDVKM. The ends were cut back, 8 bases at V and 5 bases at J, with 12 bases in the middle. The length of the CDR3 is 12 residues. In nucleotides, the CDR3 is TGTGCCAGCGAACGGGTGGGTACTGAAGCTTTCTTT. Amino acid sequence: CASERVGTEAFF.

The chain employs TRBV30 and TRBJ1-3, with a tentative D call TRBD1 (5 bases). This CDR3 region has 14 residues. The germline V gene encodes CDR1 GTSNPN and CDR2 SVGIG (reference sequence). The ends were cut back, 2 bases at V and 0 bases at J, with 8 bases in the middle. The chain's CDR3 is CAWSLGPSGNTIYF. The CDR3 bases are TGTGCCTGGAGTCTGGGGCCCTCTGGAAACACCATATATTTT.

The genes are TRBV28 and TRBJ1-2; 7 positions agree with TRBD1. V dropped 6 bases and J dropped 7; count of bases not matched to a gene: 11. CDR3 size: 14 residues. CDR1 is MDHEN and CDR2 is SYDVKM in the germline V gene. This CDR3 reads CASRSTGVKSGYTF. CDR3 nucleotide sequence: TGTGCCAGCAGGTCAACAGGGGTAAAAAGTGGCTACACCTTC.

This clone was seen a single time. This chain links TRBV3-1 (or the pseudogene TRBV3-2) with TRBJ1-3; TRBD1 might be the D (5 bases). Looked up from germline, CDR1 is LGHDT and CDR2 is YNNKEL (reference sequence). CDR3 length equals 15 residues. Trimming stripped 0 bases from V and 2 bases from J, with 8 bases between. The CDR3 reads CASSQEGLPGNTIYF. In DNA form, the CDR3 reads TGTGCCAGCAGCCAAGAGGGGCTACCTGGAAACACCATATATTTT.

Only one count was recorded for this clone. The chain employs TRBV6-2 or TRBV6-3 and TRBJ2-7, with D possibly TRBD1 on 5 matching bases. The V end lost 5 bases, the J end lost 4 bases, and 9 bases lay between the germline ends. Looked up from germline, CDR1 is MNHEY and CDR2 is SVGEGT. The CDR3 is 12 amino acids. The CDR3 loop is CASSKGRYEQYF. The CDR3 DNA sequence: TGTGCCAGCAGTAAGGGGCGGTACGAGCAGTACTTC.

This clone was detected only once. This chain uses TRBV27 with TRBJ2-1; TRBD1 agrees at 8 bases. The germline V gene encodes CDR1 MNHEY and CDR2 SMNVEV (reference sequence). The ends lost 3 bases at V and 5 bases at J; junction bases unmatched: 9. The length of the CDR3 is 16 residues. CDR3 bases: TGTGCCAGCAGTTTTGTCCCGGGACAGGTCGACAATGAGCAGTTCTTC. This gives the protein CASSFVPGQVDNEQFF.

The chain is built from TRBV13 and TRBJ1-3, with D unresolved. Germline CDR1 and CDR2: PRHDT and FYEKMQ (reference sequence). V shed 2 bases and J shed 0 bases, with 8 bases lying between them. This CDR3 is built from 15 residues. In nucleotides, the CDR3 is TGTGCCAGCAGCTTACGGGGTTCCTCTGGAAACACCATATATTTT. Its protein is CASSLRGSSGNTIYF.

The V call is TRBV4-3, the J call TRBJ1-1; D might be TRBD1 (6 bases). Germline values: CDR1 LGHNA, CDR2 YSLEER. The V and J ends lost 4 bases and 7 bases respectively, with 19 bases between them. This CDR3 is 15 amino acids long. The CDR3 DNA reads TGCGCCAGCAGCCGTCGGACAGATTTCGTTAGTGAAGCTTTCTTT. It translates to CASSRRTDFVSEAFF.

The chain is built from TRBV15 and TRBJ2-5; 7 nucleotides align to TRBD1. CDR1 LNHNV and CDR2 YYDKDF come from the germline V gene (reference sequence). The V segment lost 4 bases and the J segment 5 bases; nucleotides outside the gene matches: 7. This CDR3 has 14 residues. CDR3 sequence (DNA): TGTGCCACCAGCAAAGGACAGGCTCGGGAGACCCAGTACTTC. Encoded protein: CATSKGQARETQYF.

This rearrangement joins TRBV2 to TRBJ2-7, with 8 bases matching TRBD1. Per the germline V gene, CDR1 is SNHLY and CDR2 is FYNNEI. The CDR3 loop spans 14 amino acids. The V segment lost 10 bases and the J segment 5 bases; nucleotides outside the gene matches: 13. For the CDR3, the DNA is TGTGCCACCTGGACGGGCCAGGGGGCCCACGAGCAGTACTTC. Its protein is CATWTGQGAHEQYF.

This clone has only a few counts. V gene TRBV19 combines with J gene TRBJ2-5; D might be TRBD1 (6 bases). The V end was cut by 3 bases, the J end by 2 bases, with 22 bases between. Germline lookup yields CDR1 LNHDA and CDR2 SQIVND (reference sequence). CDR3 length equals 18 residues. The CDR3 reads CASSIGRTAGSNQETQYF. CDR3 coding DNA: TGTGCCAGTAGTATCGGCCGGACAGCAGGGTCGAATCAAGAGACCCAGTACTTC.

This clone showed up just a few times. The chain combines TRBV2 with TRBJ2-5; tentative D call: TRBD2 (6 bases). The germline gives CDR1 SNHLY, CDR2 FYNNEI. The ends were cut back, 1 base at V and 5 bases at J, with 17 bases in the middle. The CDR3 has 16 residues. As DNA, the CDR3 is TGTGCCAGCAGTGAAGGGGGGGTAGGGGCGCGGGAGACCCAGTACTTC. Its protein product is CASSEGGVGARETQYF.

The genes are TRBV7-9 and TRBJ2-5; 11 nucleotides align to TRBD2. Trimming took 6 bases from V and 4 from J; bases not matched to a gene: 7. The CDR3 is made up of 15 amino acids. Germline CDR1 is SEHNR and CDR2 is FQNEAQ (reference sequence). CDR3 amino acids: CASRELAGDLETQYF. The CDR3 DNA sequence: TGTGCCAGCAGGGAACTAGCGGGAGACCTAGAGACCCAGTACTTC.

This chain links TRBV3-1 (or the pseudogene TRBV3-2) with TRBJ1-2; possibly TRBD1 for D (6 bases). The CDR3 is made up of 13 amino acids. In germline, CDR1 is LGHDT, CDR2 YNNKEL (reference sequence). The V end was cut by 3 bases, the J end by 8 bases, with 13 bases between. The CDR3 nucleotides are TGTGCCAGCAGCCACCGGGACACCCAGGGCTACACCTTC. Translation: CASSHRDTQGYTF.

The rearrangement links TRBV19 to TRBJ1-5; 8 nucleotides match TRBD1. J gave up 0 bases and V 5 bases, and 9 bases lay outside the gene matches. The V gene's germline CDR1 is LNHDA and CDR2 SQIVND (reference sequence). CDR3 length: 17 amino acids. CDR3 sequence reads: CASSSYGTGYSNQPQHF. DNA of the CDR3: TGTGCCAGTAGTTCCTATGGGACAGGCTATAGCAATCAGCCCCAGCATTTT.

The genes are TRBV10-3 and TRBJ2-3; no reliable D call. The CDR3 is 13 residues long. Germline V lookup: CDR1 ENHRY, CDR2 SYGVKD. Trimming shortened V by 7 bases and J by 2 bases, and 10 bases separated the two germline ends. This CDR3 is CAIMPAATDTQYF. CDR3 DNA: TGTGCCATCATGCCCGCGGCCACAGATACGCAGTATTTT.

This chain links TRBV30 with TRBJ2-1, with a possible D match to TRBD2 (6 bases). Trimming stripped 0 bases from V and 0 bases from J, with 15 bases between. Germline lookup yields CDR1 GTSNPN and CDR2 SVGIG (reference sequence). This CDR3 region has 17 residues. The CDR3 DNA follows: TGTGCCTGGAGTGTAACCGGGACTCCCTACTCCTACAATGAGCAGTTCTTC. It is translated as CAWSVTGTPYSYNEQFF.